This T cell receptor beta chain was found in a study of Graves' ophthalmopathy and Graves' hyperthyroidism (dated by TCRdb to the late 2010s). Broadly, across the study: Stable hyperthyroidism was defined as no progression to ophthalmopathy within 18 months of follow-up. An independent validation cohort comprised some 18 hyperthyroidism patients and 15 to 17 patients who later progressed from hyperthyroidism to ophthalmopathy. In over 5 hyperthyroidism patients, the T-cell repertoires found in thyroid tissue were compared with those found in blood. In total, 135 blood samples were TCR-sequenced: 43 ophthalmopathy, 80 or so hyperthyroidism and some 17 hyperthyroidism-to-ophthalmopathy patients. Following sampling, methimazole starting at 30 mg daily was administered to hyperthyroidism patients, and high-dose intravenous methylprednisolone was administered to ophthalmopathy patients. To explore V-J signatures that separate ophthalmopathy from hyperthyroidism, a discovery set of about a hundred patients was enrolled, consisting of about 43 with ophthalmopathy and roughly 60 with stable hyperthyroidism. The study used signatures of the TCR beta repertoire to tell Graves' ophthalmopathy apart from Graves' hyperthyroidism and to predict which patients would progress to ophthalmopathy.

V trim: 5 bases; J trim: 2 bases; unmatched bases: 5. From the germline V gene, CDR1 is SGHTA and CDR2 is FQGNSA. The CDR3 goes from the cysteine to the phenylalanine over 16 residues. The kept DNA is CDR3 alone, 48 bases in frame from the first base. This clonotype was counted once. It lacks a known antigen. No base quality values were provided; no much bigger clone lies one nucleotide off. One read offers little support. The full study reports these points: No statistical method was used to predetermine the sample size, and group allocation was not hidden from the investigators. The 13-signature model separated ophthalmopathy from stable hyperthyroidism with about 86% sensitivity and roughly 84% specificity in cross-validation, and 80%/75% in the test set. Among expanded thyroid clonotypes with frequency above 0.001, most also showed up in blood, which suggests that blood repertoires may reflect the thyroid immune response. In validation, the model predicted ophthalmopathy progression with 55% to 71% sensitivity and 72.22% specificity; roughly 11 predicted patients were CT-confirmed with GO in a median of roughly 6.8 months.

Hyperthyroidism patients were newly diagnosed, were aged 18 to 65 years, and had a disease duration under 2 months. Patients with other autoimmune diseases, uncontrolled infections, pregnancy or lactation were excluded from the study. Diagnosis was based on clinical symptoms, serum thyroxine, TRAb, thyroid ultrasound and orbital computed tomography. Total RNA was extracted using Trizol reagent, and RNA quality was checked on an Agilent 2100 Bioanalyzer. For repertoire sequencing, TCR beta CDR3 regions were amplified from RNA transcripts. The first round of RT-PCR was done with HTBI primers and the Qiagen OneStep RT-PCR kit, and was followed by a second round of multiplex PCR, then size selection and purification. Libraries were sequenced paired-end with 100 bp reads on an Illumina HiSeq2000. The paper's processing steps were these. SOAPnuke was used to process the reads, throwing out any read that had adapters, had uncalled bases, had a mean Phred below 15, or lacked an exact constant-primer or identifier match. COPE v1.2.5 was used to merge high-quality paired reads. Each unique nucleotide sequence was treated as a clonotype, and MiTCR v1.1 was used to align the clonotypes to the IMGT TRB V, D and J references. The analysis was limited to V-J combinations with a frequency above 0.0001, which together covered 98% to 99.2% of repertoires. For each V-J combination, a TCR clonal expansion and chaos score was defined as the ratio of F50 clonal expansion to chaos observed in the TCRdist matrix. Features were reduced by Welch's t-statistics and random forest to about a dozen V-J combinations, which fed a naive Bayes classifier. The similarity between thyroid and blood repertoires was quantified using the Morisita-Horn index. The raw public reads went through TCRdb reprocessing: fastp at Q25, MiXCR clone calling, in-frame beta chains kept. Merged by CDR3 protein, the rows form single entries marked with the most common genes and DNA. The V and J calls follow TCRdb's processing rather than the paper's. The sample has roughly 1.1 million distinct CDR3 sequences on record, roughly two fifths of them singletons. 11% of the sample is taken by the ten largest.

The sequence is built from TRBV7-2 and TRBJ1-3, and 11 bases in between align with TRBD1. The sample was peripheral blood or thyroid tissue (not recorded which). The source is an adult man with Graves' hyperthyroidism. The DNA is TGTGCCAGCAGCACCGGGACAGGGGGGACTGGAAACACCATATATTTT. Its translation is CASSTGTGGTGNTIYF.